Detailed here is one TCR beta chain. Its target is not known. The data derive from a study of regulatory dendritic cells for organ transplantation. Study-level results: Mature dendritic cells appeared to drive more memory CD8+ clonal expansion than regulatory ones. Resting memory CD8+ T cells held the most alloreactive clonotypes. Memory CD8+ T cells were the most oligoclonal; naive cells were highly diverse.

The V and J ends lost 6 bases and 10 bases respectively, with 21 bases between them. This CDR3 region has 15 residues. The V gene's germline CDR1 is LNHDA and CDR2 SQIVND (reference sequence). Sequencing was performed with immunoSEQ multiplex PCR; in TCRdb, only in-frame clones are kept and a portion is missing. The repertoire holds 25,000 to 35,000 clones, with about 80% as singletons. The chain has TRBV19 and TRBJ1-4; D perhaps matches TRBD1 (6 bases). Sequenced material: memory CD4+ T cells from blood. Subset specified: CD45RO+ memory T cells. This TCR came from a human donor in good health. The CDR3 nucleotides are TGTGCCAGTAGCACCAAACTCGGGGGCCCCGGAAAACTGTTTTTT. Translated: CASSTKLGGPGKLFF.